The rows below give T cell receptor beta chains drawn from one sample of a study of cytomegalovirus exposure and HLA in healthy donors. Clones were read by immunoSEQ multiplex PCR, and TCRdb kept only the in-frame ones, dropping some. The sample contains about 180,000 clones, about three quarters of which appear only once. Sequencing used PBMCs. Receptors originate from a woman aged 55-70 years in good health and CMV-seropositive. The CDR3 runs from the conserved cysteine through the conserved F or W. D genes are given only for firm matches. Part of the rows lack a size; the others show once, few, many or a class for expanded clones.

. TRBJ2-1 15 . TRBV2 CASSARGTQYNEQFF TGTGCCAGCAGTGCCCGCGGGACCCAGTACAATGAGCAGTTCTTC
. TRBJ2-3 15 TRBD2 TRBV30 CAWSLPRGATDTQYF TGTGCCTGGAGCCTTCCGCGGGGGGCCACAGATACGCAGTATTTT
. TRBJ2-7 15 . TRBV11-2 CASSLETTRRDEQYF TGTGCCAGCAGCTTAGAGACAACCAGGCGGGACGAGCAGTACTTC
few TRBJ2-1 13 TRBD2 TRBV2 CASSSGGGWEQFF TGTGCCAGCTCTAGCGGGGGGGGGTGGGAGCAGTTCTTC
. TRBJ2-5 14 . TRBV2 CASSGIAIQETQYF TGTGCCAGCAGTGGGATAGCGATACAAGAGACCCAGTACTTC
few TRBJ2-5 13 . TRBV4-2 CASSSRGQETQYF TGTGCCAGCAGCTCTCGGGGGCAAGAGACCCAGTACTTC
. TRBJ1-5 15 TRBD1 TRBV6-5 CASRKGQGAYQPQHF TGTGCCAGCAGGAAAGGACAGGGGGCTTATCAGCCCCAGCATTTT
. TRBJ2-3 15 . TRBV19 CATGGGPSSTDTQYF TGTGCCACTGGGGGGGGGCCATCTAGCACAGATACGCAGTATTTT
. TRBJ2-3 16 . TRBV7-3 CASSSRRGSDSDTQYF TGTGCCAGCAGCTCCCGGAGGGGATCAGACTCAGATACGCAGTATTTT
once TRBJ2-3 15 TRBD2 TRBV18 CASSPSGGTTDTQYF TGTGCCAGCTCACCGAGCGGGGGCACCACAGATACGCAGTATTTT
. TRBJ2-1 13 TRBD2 TRBV28 CASRLAGVGEQFF TGTGCCAGCAGACTAGCGGGGGTGGGGGAGCAGTTCTTC
. TRBJ2-3 12 . TRBV11-2 CASRSLTDTQYF TGTGCCAGCAGGTCCCTCACAGATACGCAGTATTTT
. TRBJ2-3 15 . TRBV9 CASSPWDINTDTQYF TGTGCCAGCAGCCCTTGGGACATAAACACAGATACGCAGTATTTT
. TRBJ2-3 15 TRBD2 TRBV5-4 CASNPGAGAEDTQYF TGTGCCAGCAACCCGGGAGCGGGGGCTGAAGATACGCAGTATTTT
. TRBJ2-7 16 TRBD2 TRBV7-9 CASSRGGAGVAYEQYF TGTGCCAGCAGCCGTGGGGGAGCGGGGGTGGCCTACGAGCAGTACTTC
. TRBJ1-3 13 . TRBV6-5 CASSSPGGDTIYF TGTGCCAGCAGTTCACCTGGGGGGGACACCATATATTTT
. TRBJ2-7 15 . TRBV7-2 CASRVQGQSSYEQYF TGTGCCAGCAGGGTTCAGGGGCAGAGCTCCTACGAGCAGTACTTC
few TRBJ2-5 15 TRBD1 TRBV18 CASSRKTGSQETQYF TGTGCCAGCTCACGGAAGACAGGGTCGCAAGAGACCCAGTACTTC
once TRBJ2-2 15 . TRBV7-5 CARSPEGGGTGELFF TGTGCCAGAAGCCCTGAGGGAGGGGGGACCGGGGAGCTGTTTTTT
. TRBJ1-5 13 TRBD1 TRBV6-1 CASKGTAPEPQHF TGTGCCAGCAAGGGGACAGCTCCTGAGCCCCAGCATTTT
once TRBJ1-6 16 . TRBV4-1 CASSRGEGEYNSPLHF TGCGCCAGCAGCCGTGGGGAGGGGGAATATAATTCACCCCTCCACTTT
. TRBJ2-7 13 . TRBV5-6 CASSGTRSYEQYF TGTGCCAGCAGCGGGACACGATCCTACGAGCAGTACTTC
. TRBJ2-7 14 . TRBV9 CASSAQTVSYEQYF TGTGCCAGCAGCGCTCAGACAGTTTCCTACGAGCAGTACTTC
. TRBJ2-7 12 . TRBV7-2 CASSLSREEQYF TGTGCCAGCAGCTTGAGTCGAGAGGAGCAGTACTTC
few TRBJ2-7 12 . TRBV28 CASSLTGYEQYF TGTGCCAGCAGTTTAACAGGATACGAGCAGTACTTC
. TRBJ1-2 14 . TRBV29-1 CSVEEISTRDGYTF TGCAGCGTTGAGGAAATTTCCACCAGGGATGGCTACACCTTC
. TRBJ2-1 12 . TRBV19 CASSMGSYEQFF TGTGCCAGTAGTATGGGCTCATATGAGCAGTTCTTC
. TRBJ1-5 18 TRBD1 TRBV7-8 CASSLIRRTGRSDQPQHF TGTGCCAGCAGCTTGATTCGGCGGACAGGGCGTTCGGATCAGCCCCAGCATTTT
. TRBJ2-7 14 . TRBV27 CASSLGQGRGEQYF TGTGCCAGCAGTTTAGGGCAGGGGAGGGGCGAGCAGTACTTC
. TRBJ1-1 18 TRBD1 TRBV5-1 CASSLRSYATAGGTEAFF TGCGCCAGCAGCTTGAGAAGCTATGCCACGGCAGGGGGCACTGAAGCTTTCTTT
. TRBJ2-1 13 . TRBV5-1 CASSLYQGGEQFF TGCGCCAGCAGCTTGTATCAGGGAGGTGAGCAGTTCTTC
. TRBJ1-4 13 . TRBV4-2 CASSQGLREKLFF TGTGCCAGCAGCCAAGGGTTGAGGGAAAAACTGTTTTTT
. TRBJ1-2 14 . TRBV2 CASSEEYANYGYIF TGTGCCAGCAGTGAAGAATACGCTAACTATGGCTACATCTTC
. TRBJ1-5 15 . TRBV4-2 CASSLGGESNQPQHF TGTGCCAGCAGTCTAGGGGGAGAGAGCAATCAGCCCCAGCATTTT
once TRBJ1-2 15 TRBD1 TRBV5-1 CASSQGTGERYGYTF TGCGCCAGCAGCCAAGGGACAGGGGAACGCTATGGCTACACCTTC
. TRBJ2-7 15 TRBD1 TRBV7-2 CASSLYTGTEYEQYF TGTGCCAGCAGCCTTTATACCGGGACAGAGTACGAGCAGTACTTC
. TRBJ1-5 14 . TRBV6-6 CASSTGTLNQPQHF TGTGCCAGCAGTACCGGGACACTTAATCAGCCCCAGCATTTT
once TRBJ1-1 12 . TRBV28 CASNPGKSEAFF TGTGCCAGCAATCCGGGTAAATCTGAAGCTTTCTTT
. TRBJ2-7 16 TRBD2 TRBV10-2 CASSDQLAGETYEQYF TGCGCCAGCAGTGACCAACTAGCGGGAGAAACCTACGAGCAGTACTTC
. TRBJ2-5 12 . TRBV6-1 CASSEGGETQYF TGTGCCAGCAGTGAAGGAGGGGAGACCCAGTACTTC
. TRBJ2-1 16 TRBD2 TRBV5-1 CASSLAVAGAVGEQFF TGCGCCAGCAGCTTGGCGGTAGCGGGAGCAGTAGGTGAGCAGTTCTTC
once TRBJ2-3 17 TRBD2 TRBV30 CAWSVGLAGTWVDTQYF TGTGCCTGGAGTGTGGGACTAGCGGGGACTTGGGTAGATACGCAGTATTTT
. TRBJ1-1 15 TRBD1 TRBV6-1 CASNSWDRGVPEAFF TGTGCCAGCAACTCATGGGACAGGGGAGTCCCTGAAGCTTTCTTT
. TRBJ2-6 18 . TRBV4-2 CASSPQEGGLGGANVLTF TGTGCCAGCAGCCCCCAGGAGGGGGGGCTAGGTGGGGCCAACGTCCTGACTTTC
. TRBJ1-1 15 . TRBV28 CASSLGGLMNTEAFF TGTGCCAGCAGTCTGGGTGGGCTGATGAACACTGAAGCTTTCTTT
. TRBJ2-7 13 . TRBV28 CASTPSGLYEQYF TGTGCCAGCACCCCATCCGGTCTCTACGAGCAGTACTTC
. TRBJ1-1 15 . TRBV6-1 CASSGQSGMNTEAFF TGTGCCAGCAGTGGTCAGAGCGGGATGAACACTGAAGCTTTCTTT
. TRBJ1-4 16 . TRBV4-2 CASSLGSSATNEKLFF TGTGCCAGCAGCCTAGGGAGCTCCGCAACTAATGAAAAACTGTTTTTT
. TRBJ2-7 13 . TRBV5-1 CASSLISEVEQYF TGCGCCAGCAGCTTGATTAGCGAAGTGGAGCAGTACTTC
. TRBJ1-2 15 TRBD1 TRBV4-3 CASSPSRGTGDGYTF TGCGCCAGCAGCCCATCACGGGGAACAGGGGATGGCTACACCTTC
few TRBJ1-5 15 . TRBV6-1 CASSVGDTGNQPQHF TGTGCCAGCAGTGTCGGGGACACCGGCAATCAGCCCCAGCATTTT
. TRBJ2-7 16 TRBD2 TRBV11-3 CASSPGLAGLPYEQYF TGTGCCAGCAGCCCCGGACTAGCGGGACTTCCCTACGAGCAGTACTTC
. TRBJ2-2 16 TRBD2 TRBV5-1 CASSLGSAGAAGELFF TGCGCCAGCAGCTTGGGATCAGCGGGAGCCGCCGGGGAGCTGTTTTTT
. TRBJ1-1 15 . TRBV6-5 CASSYSMGGDTEAFF TGTGCCAGCAGTTACTCGATGGGGGGGGACACTGAAGCTTTCTTT
. TRBJ2-3 13 TRBD2 TRBV7-3 CASSFNSGDTQYF TGTGCCAGCAGCTTCAATAGCGGGGATACGCAGTATTTT
. TRBJ1-4 13 TRBD1 TRBV27 CASSMDRFEKLFF TGTGCCAGCAGTATGGACAGGTTTGAAAAACTGTTTTTT
. TRBJ1-2 15 . TRBV9 CASSVDPGDRYGYTF TGTGCCAGCAGCGTAGACCCAGGGGACCGCTATGGCTACACCTTC